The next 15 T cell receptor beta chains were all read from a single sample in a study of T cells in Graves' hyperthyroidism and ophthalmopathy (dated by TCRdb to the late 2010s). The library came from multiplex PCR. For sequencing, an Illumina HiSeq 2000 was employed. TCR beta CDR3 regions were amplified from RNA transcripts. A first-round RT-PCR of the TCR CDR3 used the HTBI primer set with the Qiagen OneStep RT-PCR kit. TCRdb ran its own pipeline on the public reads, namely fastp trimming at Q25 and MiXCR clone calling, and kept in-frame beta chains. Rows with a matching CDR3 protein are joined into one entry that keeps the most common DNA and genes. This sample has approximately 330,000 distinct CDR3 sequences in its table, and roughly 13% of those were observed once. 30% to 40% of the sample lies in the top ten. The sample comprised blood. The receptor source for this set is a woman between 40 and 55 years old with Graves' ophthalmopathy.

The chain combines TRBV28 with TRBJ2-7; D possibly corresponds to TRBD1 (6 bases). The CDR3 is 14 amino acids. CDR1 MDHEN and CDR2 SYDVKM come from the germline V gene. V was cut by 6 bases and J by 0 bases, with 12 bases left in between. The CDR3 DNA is TGTGCCAGCAGGGACAGTTCGAGCTCCTACGAGCAGTACTTC. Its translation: CASRDSSSSYEQYF.

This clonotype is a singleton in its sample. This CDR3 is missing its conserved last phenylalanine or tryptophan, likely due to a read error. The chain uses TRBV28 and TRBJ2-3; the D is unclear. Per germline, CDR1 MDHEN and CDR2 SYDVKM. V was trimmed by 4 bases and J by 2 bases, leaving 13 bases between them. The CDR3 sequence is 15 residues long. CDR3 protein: CASSSARPITDTQYS. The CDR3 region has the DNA TGTGCCAGCAGTTCCGCACGACCGATCACAGATACGCAGTATTCT.

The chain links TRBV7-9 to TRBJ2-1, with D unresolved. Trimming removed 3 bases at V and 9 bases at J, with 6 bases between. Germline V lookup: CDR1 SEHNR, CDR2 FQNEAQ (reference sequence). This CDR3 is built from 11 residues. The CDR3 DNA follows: TGTGCCAGCAGCTTTCTGCCTGAGCAGTTCTTC. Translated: CASSFLPEQFF.

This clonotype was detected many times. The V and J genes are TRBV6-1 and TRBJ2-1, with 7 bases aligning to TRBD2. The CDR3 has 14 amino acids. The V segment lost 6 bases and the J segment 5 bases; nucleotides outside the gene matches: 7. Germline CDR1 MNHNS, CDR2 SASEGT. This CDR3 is CASRRLAWDNEQFF. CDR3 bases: TGTGCCAGCAGAAGACTAGCATGGGACAATGAGCAGTTCTTC.

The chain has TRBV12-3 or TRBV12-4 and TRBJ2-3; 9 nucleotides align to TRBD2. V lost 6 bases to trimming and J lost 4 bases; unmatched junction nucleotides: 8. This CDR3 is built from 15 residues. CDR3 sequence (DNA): TGTGCCAGCAGACGTAGCGGGAGTATTTCAGATACGCAGTATTTT. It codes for CASRRSGSISDTQYF.

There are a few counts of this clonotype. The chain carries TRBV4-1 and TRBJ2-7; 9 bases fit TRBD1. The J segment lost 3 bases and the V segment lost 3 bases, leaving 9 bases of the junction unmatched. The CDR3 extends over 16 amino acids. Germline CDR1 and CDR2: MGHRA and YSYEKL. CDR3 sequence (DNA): TGCGCCAGCAGCCAGATCCACAGGGGGCGAAACTACGAGCAGTACTTC. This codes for CASSQIHRGRNYEQYF.

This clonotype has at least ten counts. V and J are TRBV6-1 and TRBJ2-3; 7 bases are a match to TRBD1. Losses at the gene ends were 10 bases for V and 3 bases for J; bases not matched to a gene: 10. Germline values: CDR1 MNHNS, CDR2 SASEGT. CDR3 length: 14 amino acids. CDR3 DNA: TGTGCCAACCGAGAGGGGGCGTTTACAGATACGCAGTATTTT. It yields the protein CANREGAFTDTQYF.

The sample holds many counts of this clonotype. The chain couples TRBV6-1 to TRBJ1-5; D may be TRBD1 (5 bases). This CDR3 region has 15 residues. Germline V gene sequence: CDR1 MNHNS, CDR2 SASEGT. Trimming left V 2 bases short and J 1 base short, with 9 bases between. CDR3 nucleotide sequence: TGTGCCAGCAGTGAACCGGGGGTGAGCAATCAGCCCCAGCATTTT. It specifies CASSEPGVSNQPQHF.

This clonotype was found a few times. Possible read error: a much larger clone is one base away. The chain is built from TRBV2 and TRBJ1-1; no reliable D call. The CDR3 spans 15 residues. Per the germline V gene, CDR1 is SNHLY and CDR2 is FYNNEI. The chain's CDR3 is CASSKGAGMNAEAFF. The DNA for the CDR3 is TGTGCCAGCAGTAAGGGAGCGGGGATGAACGCTGAAGCTTTCTTT. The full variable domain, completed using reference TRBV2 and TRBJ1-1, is EPEVTQTPSHQVTQMGQEVILRCVPISNHLYFYWYRQILGQKVEFLVSFYNNEISEKSEIFDDQFSVERPDGSNFTLKIRSTKLEDSAMYFCASSKGAGMNAEAFFGQGTRLTVV.

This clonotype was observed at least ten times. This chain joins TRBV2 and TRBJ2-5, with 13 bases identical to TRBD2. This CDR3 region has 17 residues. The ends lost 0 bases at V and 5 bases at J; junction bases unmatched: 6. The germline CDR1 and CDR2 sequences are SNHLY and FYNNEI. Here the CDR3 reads CASSEANVLAGGETQYF. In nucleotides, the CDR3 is TGTGCCAGCAGTGAAGCTAACGTACTAGCGGGGGGGGAGACCCAGTACTTC.

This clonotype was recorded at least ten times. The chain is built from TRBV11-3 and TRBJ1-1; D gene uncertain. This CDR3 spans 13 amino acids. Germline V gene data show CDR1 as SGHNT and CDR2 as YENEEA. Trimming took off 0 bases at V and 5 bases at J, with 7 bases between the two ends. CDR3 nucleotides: TGTGCCAGCAGCTTAGAGGGTAGAACTGAAGCTTTCTTT. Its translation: CASSLEGRTEAFF.

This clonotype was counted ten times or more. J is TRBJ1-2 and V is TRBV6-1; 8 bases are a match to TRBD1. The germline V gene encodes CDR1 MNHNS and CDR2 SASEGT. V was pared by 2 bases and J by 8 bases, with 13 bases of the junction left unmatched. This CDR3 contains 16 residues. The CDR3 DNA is TGTGCCAGCAGTGAACCAGGAAAGGACAGGGTGGGAGGCTACACCTTC. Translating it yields CASSEPGKDRVGGYTF.

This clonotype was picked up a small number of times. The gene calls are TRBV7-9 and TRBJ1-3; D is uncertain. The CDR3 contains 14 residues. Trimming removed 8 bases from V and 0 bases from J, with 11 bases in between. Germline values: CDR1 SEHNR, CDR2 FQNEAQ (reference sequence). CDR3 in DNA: TGTGCCAGCGGGGAACCCATCTCTGGAAACACCATATATTTT. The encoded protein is CASGEPISGNTIYF.

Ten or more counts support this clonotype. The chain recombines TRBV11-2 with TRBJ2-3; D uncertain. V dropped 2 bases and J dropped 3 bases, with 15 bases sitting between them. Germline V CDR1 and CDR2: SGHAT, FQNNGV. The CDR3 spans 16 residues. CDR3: CASSLSEISWTDTQYF. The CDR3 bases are TGTGCCAGCAGCTTATCGGAGATTTCTTGGACAGATACGCAGTATTTT.

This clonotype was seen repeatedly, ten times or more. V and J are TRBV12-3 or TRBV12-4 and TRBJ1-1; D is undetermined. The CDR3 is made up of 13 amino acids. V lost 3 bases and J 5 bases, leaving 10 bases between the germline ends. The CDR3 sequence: CASSFSSGTEAFF. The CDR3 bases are TGTGCCAGCAGTTTCTCCTCCGGGACTGAAGCTTTCTTT.